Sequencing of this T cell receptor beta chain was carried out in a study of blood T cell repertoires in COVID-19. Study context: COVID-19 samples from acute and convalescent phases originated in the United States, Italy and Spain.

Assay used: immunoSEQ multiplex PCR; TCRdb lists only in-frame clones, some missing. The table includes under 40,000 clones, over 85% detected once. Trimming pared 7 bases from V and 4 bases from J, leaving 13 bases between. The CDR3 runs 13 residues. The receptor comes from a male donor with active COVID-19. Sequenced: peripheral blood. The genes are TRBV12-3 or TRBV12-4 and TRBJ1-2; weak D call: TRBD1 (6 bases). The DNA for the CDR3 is TGTGCCAGCAACCCCGGACAGAGCTATGGCTACACCTTC. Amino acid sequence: CASNPGQSYGYTF.